A single sample is the source of the 32 T cell receptor beta chains below, sequenced in a study of blood T cell repertoires in COVID-19. Some clones are missing from TCRdb's copy, which holds only in-frame ones; the method was immunoSEQ multiplex PCR. The table includes roughly 200,000 clones, roughly 77% detected once. The sample comprised peripheral blood. These receptors were taken from a woman in her thirties or forties with COVID-19, enrolled during active disease.

The chain has TRBV10-3 and TRBJ1-2; no clear D. Germline V lookup: CDR1 ENHRY, CDR2 SYGVKD. This CDR3 is built from 12 residues. V was trimmed by 0 bases and J by 9 bases, leaving 8 bases between them. CDR3 bases: TGTGCCATCAGTGAGTCGGGCAGAAGCTACACCTTC. Translating it yields CAISESGRSYTF.

Only one count was recorded for this clone. J is TRBJ1-3 and V is TRBV6-1, with TRBD1 matching 10 bases. Losses at the gene ends were 2 bases for V and 0 bases for J; bases not matched to a gene: 19. CDR3 length: 22 residues. Per the germline V gene, CDR1 is MNHNS and CDR2 is SASEGT. In nucleotides, the CDR3 is TGTGCCAGCAGTGAAAGGTCGACAGGGGGCGTGTTAGGATATTCCTCTGGAAACACCATATATTTT. Translated, it gives CASSERSTGGVLGYSSGNTIYF.

This sequence joins TRBV6-5 and TRBJ2-1, with D possibly matching TRBD2 (5 bases). V was trimmed by 7 bases and J by 2 bases, leaving 12 bases between them. CDR3 size: 14 residues. Germline assignment: CDR1 MNHEY and CDR2 SVGAGI. The CDR3 nucleotides read TGTGCCAGCACCTCGAGCGGAACCTACAATGAGCAGTTCTTC. Its protein product is CASTSSGTYNEQFF.

V usage is TRBV18 and J usage is TRBJ2-5; D is undetermined. Germline V gives CDR1 KGHSH, CDR2 LQKENI. V lost 3 bases, J lost 5 bases, and 10 bases lay in between. The CDR3 totals 13 residues. CDR3 DNA sequence: TGTGCCAGCTCACCGGCGGCGGAGGAGACCCAGTACTTC. Its translation is CASSPAAEETQYF.

The chain uses TRBV4-1 and TRBJ2-3; 15 bases match TRBD2. The V gene's germline CDR1 is MGHRA and CDR2 YSYEKL. The V segment lost 3 bases and the J segment 6 bases; nucleotides outside the gene matches: 4. This CDR3 comprises 16 residues. For the CDR3, the DNA is TGCGCCAGCAGCCACGGGACTAGCGGGAGGACGGATACGCAGTATTTT. It translates to CASSHGTSGRTDTQYF.

The rearrangement links TRBV14 to TRBJ2-6; D possibly corresponds to TRBD1 (7 bases). The CDR3 length is 16 residues. Germline V gene data show CDR1 as SGHDN and CDR2 as FVKESK. Trimming removed 1 base at V and 5 bases at J, with 12 bases between. CDR3 coding DNA: TGTGCCAGCAGCCAAGGCACAGGGGACTGGGCCAACGTCCTGACTTTC. It translates to CASSQGTGDWANVLTF.

The rearrangement links TRBV12-3 or TRBV12-4 to TRBJ2-5, with unresolved D. The CDR3 totals 11 residues. V dropped 5 bases and J dropped 4 bases, with 5 bases sitting between them. In nucleotides, the CDR3 is TGTGCCAGCAGTCTCGGAGAGACCCAGTACTTC. It translates to CASSLGETQYF.

The V gene is TRBV19, the J gene TRBJ1-3, with D possibly being TRBD1 (5 bases). Trimming removed 10 bases from V and 4 bases from J, with 17 bases in between. The CDR3 is 14 amino acids. CDR1 is LNHDA, CDR2 SQIVND, per germline (reference sequence). The CDR3 nucleotides read TGTGCCACCACCCGGGCCGGACAAGGAAACACCATATATTTT. Protein sequence: CATTRAGQGNTIYF.

V usage is TRBV4-1 and J usage is TRBJ2-7; 8 nucleotides match TRBD2. In germline, CDR1 is MGHRA, CDR2 YSYEKL. The CDR3 has 16 residues. J was trimmed by 2 bases and V by 1 base; bases with no gene match: 7. The CDR3 nucleotides are TGCGCCAGCAGCCAAGTTATCAGCGGGGGACCCTACGAGCAGTACTTC. It translates to CASSQVISGGPYEQYF.

The genes are TRBV20-1 and TRBJ1-2; D gene ambiguous. The CDR3 length is 11 residues. The V end lost 2 bases, the J end lost 8 bases, and 9 bases lay between the germline ends. Germline values: CDR1 DFQATT, CDR2 SNEGSKA (reference sequence). The chain's CDR3 is CSARPNGGYTF. The CDR3 bases are TGCAGTGCTAGACCTAACGGGGGCTACACCTTC.

This sequence joins TRBV7-8 and TRBJ2-7, with 10 bases aligning to TRBD1. Germline V gives CDR1 SGHVS, CDR2 FQNEAQ. The junction had 11 bases not matched to a gene; V was cut back by 2 bases and J by 1 base. The CDR3 sequence is 18 residues long. This CDR3 is CASSLHDRGRRGSYEQYF. The CDR3 DNA follows: TGTGCCAGCAGCTTACACGACAGGGGGCGGAGGGGATCCTACGAGCAGTACTTC. The full variable domain, in which reference TRBV7-8 and TRBJ2-7 provide the parts outside the CDR3, is GAGVSQSPRYKVAKRGQDVALRCDPISGHVSLFWYQQALGQGPEFLTYFQNEAQLDKSGLPSDRFFAERPEGSVSTLKIQRTQQEDSAVYLCASSLHDRGRRGSYEQYFGPGTRLTVT.

V and J are TRBV7-9 and TRBJ2-6; D is perhaps TRBD1 (5 bases). CDR1 and CDR2 from the germline V gene are SEHNR and FQNEAQ (reference sequence). V shed 5 bases and J shed 0 bases, with 20 bases lying between them. The CDR3 covers 19 residues. The CDR3 region has the DNA TGTGCCAGCAGCAAGTATCCCCCTAAGGGGAACTCTGGGGCCAACGTCCTGACTTTC. Its protein product is CASSKYPPKGNSGANVLTF.

The V gene is TRBV3-1 (or the pseudogene TRBV3-2), the J gene TRBJ2-4; tentatively, D is TRBD1 (6 bases). The ends were cut back, 4 bases at V and 10 bases at J, with 17 bases in the middle. The CDR3 is 14 amino acids. Germline V gene data show CDR1 as LGHDT and CDR2 as YNNKEL (reference sequence). The CDR3: CASSRGRTGIIQYF. The CDR3 DNA follows: TGTGCCAGCAGCCGTGGTCGCACAGGGATAATTCAGTACTTC.

V is TRBV10-1 and J is TRBJ1-4, with a tentative D call TRBD1 (5 bases). Trimming shortened V by 5 bases and J by 8 bases, and 18 bases separated the two germline ends. Germline V gene sequence: CDR1 WNHNN, CDR2 SYGVQD (reference sequence). The CDR3 consists of 15 residues. CDR3 sequence reads: CASSSSRRGEEKLFF. DNA for the CDR3: TGCGCCAGCAGTTCCAGCCGGCGGGGGGAAGAAAAACTGTTTTTT.

This clone was recorded once. V is TRBV7-8 and J is TRBJ1-2; TRBD1 agrees at 8 bases. V shed 3 bases, J shed 8 bases, and the junction held 11 bases outside the gene matches. The CDR3 length is 15 residues. CDR1 is SGHVS, CDR2 FQNEAQ, per germline. CDR3 bases: TGTGCCAGCAGCTTGTGGGGGGGACAGGCCTGGGGCTACACCTTC. Amino acid sequence: CASSLWGGQAWGYTF.

The rearrangement joins TRBV5-1 to TRBJ1-5; 10 nucleotides agree with TRBD1. The CDR3 sequence is 15 residues long. CDR1 is SGHRS and CDR2 is YFSETQ in the germline V gene. With 0 bases clipped from V and 7 bases from J, the junction kept 4 bases outside the gene matches. In DNA, the CDR3 is TGCGCCAGCAGCTTGGAGACAGGGGGCGGGCAGCCCCAGCATTTT. It encodes CASSLETGGGQPQHF.

CDR3 sequence reads: CASSPATATNEKLFF. In DNA, the CDR3 is TGTGCCAGCTCACCTGCGACAGCAACTAATGAAAAACTGTTTTTT. The chain is built from TRBV18 and TRBJ1-4; TRBD1 might be the D (5 bases). The V gene lost 3 bases and the J gene lost 0 bases, with 8 bases spanning the gap. This CDR3 contains 15 residues. Germline values: CDR1 KGHSH, CDR2 LQKENI.

V and J are TRBV7-2 and TRBJ1-2; 9 bases match TRBD1. The CDR3 sequence is 14 residues long. CDR1 is SGHTA, CDR2 FQGNSA, per germline. Trimming removed 3 bases from V and 5 bases from J; junction bases left unmatched: 4. CDR3 loop: CASSLGQGPYGYTF. CDR3 in DNA: TGTGCCAGCAGCTTGGGACAGGGACCATATGGCTACACCTTC.

In its sample, this clone was seen a few times. The chain carries TRBV4-2 and TRBJ2-7, with D tentatively TRBD1 (6 bases). From germline, CDR1 is LGHNA and CDR2 YNFKEQ. CDR3 length: 13 residues. The V end lost 1 base, the J end lost 2 bases, and 6 bases lay between the germline ends. CDR3 coding DNA: TGTGCCAGCAGCCAAGGACAGGCCTACGAGCAGTACTTC. It specifies CASSQGQAYEQYF.

The chain employs TRBV30 and TRBJ2-5; unclear D gene. V dropped 1 base and J dropped 2 bases, with 8 bases sitting between them. The CDR3 sequence is 13 residues long. Germline CDR1 reads GTSNPN; CDR2 reads SVGIG (reference sequence). CDR3 sequence reads: CAWSGLLQETQYF. The CDR3, as DNA: TGTGCCTGGAGTGGGCTCTTACAAGAGACCCAGTACTTC.

The genes are TRBV25-1 and TRBJ1-1; possible D gene TRBD1, 5 bases. Germline V CDR1 and CDR2: MGHDK, SYGVNS. The CDR3 extends over 15 amino acids. V was clipped by 6 bases and J by 3 bases, with 17 bases between them. The CDR3 nucleotides are TGTGCCAGCAGGGGGGGGACGACGGGTCACACTGAAGCTTTCTTT. It codes for CASRGGTTGHTEAFF.

The CDR3 sequence: CASNRQTSETQYF. CDR3 nucleotides: TGTGCCAGCAACAGGCAGACCTCAGAGACCCAGTACTTC. The V and J genes are TRBV7-2 and TRBJ2-5; possibly TRBD1 for D (5 bases). The germline gives CDR1 SGHTA, CDR2 FQGNSA. Trimming left V 7 bases short and J 4 bases short, with 13 bases between. The CDR3 extends over 13 amino acids.

The V and J genes are TRBV11-2 and TRBJ2-7; a weak D match, TRBD1 (6 bases). This CDR3 comprises 12 residues. Germline CDR1 is SGHAT and CDR2 is FQNNGV. Between the trimmed V and J ends, which lost 5 bases and 7 bases, there was a span of 12 bases. The CDR3 protein is CASSGNRDEQYF. In DNA form, the CDR3 reads TGTGCCAGCAGCGGAAACAGGGATGAGCAGTACTTC.

The rearrangement joins TRBV3-1 (or the pseudogene TRBV3-2) to TRBJ1-3, with 8 bases aligning to TRBD1. Germline CDR1 reads LGHDT; CDR2 reads YNNKEL (reference sequence). The CDR3 contains 13 residues. The J segment lost 6 bases and the V segment lost 3 bases, leaving 1 base of the junction unmatched. CDR3 in DNA: TGTGCCAGCAGCCAGGACAGGGTAAACACCATATATTTT. Amino acid sequence: CASSQDRVNTIYF.

Only one count was recorded for this clone. V and J are TRBV3-1 (or the pseudogene TRBV3-2) and TRBJ1-1; D unresolved. The CDR3 runs to 15 residues. V lost 0 bases and J lost 5, with 13 bases in between. CDR1 is LGHDT, CDR2 YNNKEL, per germline (reference sequence). CDR3 amino acids: CASSQDLRVSTEAFF. CDR3 nucleotide sequence: TGTGCCAGCAGCCAAGATCTCCGGGTAAGTACTGAAGCTTTCTTT.

In this sample, this clone turned up once. V gene TRBV9 combines with J gene TRBJ2-3; D is undetermined. Germline V CDR1 and CDR2: SGDLS, YYNGEE. V was clipped by 0 bases and J by 3 bases, with 8 bases between them. The CDR3 totals 14 residues. CDR3 in DNA: TGTGCCAGCAGCGTAGCTATGAGTACAGATACGCAGTATTTT. This codes for CASSVAMSTDTQYF.

The V call is TRBV3-1 (or the pseudogene TRBV3-2), the J call TRBJ1-2, with D perhaps matching TRBD1 (5 bases). This CDR3 spans 15 amino acids. The V end lost 0 bases, the J end lost 8 bases, and 16 bases lay between the germline ends. Germline CDR1 reads LGHDT; CDR2 reads YNNKEL (reference sequence). The CDR3 protein is CASSQEGRGPFGYTF. For the CDR3, the DNA is TGTGCCAGCAGCCAAGAGGGGAGGGGCCCCTTCGGCTACACCTTC.

The chain uses TRBV5-1 and TRBJ2-7; 7 bases align to TRBD2. The germline CDR1 and CDR2 sequences are SGHRS and YFSETQ. CDR3 length equals 13 residues. V trimming: 2 bases; J trimming: 6 bases; junction bases outside the gene matches: 5. CDR3 nucleotide sequence: TGCGCCAGCAGCTTTTCGGGGGGTCCCGAGCAGTACTTC. Translated: CASSFSGGPEQYF.

This clone turned up a few times. This rearrangement joins TRBV10-3 to TRBJ2-5, with TRBD2 identical over 11 bases. CDR3 length: 17 residues. V lost 0 bases and J lost 4; bases outside the gene matches: 7. Per germline, CDR1 ENHRY and CDR2 SYGVKD. The DNA for the CDR3 is TGTGCCATCAGTGAGTCCTTGACTAGCGGGAACGGAGAGACCCAGTACTTC. It yields the protein CAISESLTSGNGETQYF.

The chain uses TRBV6-1 and TRBJ1-2; D is perhaps TRBD1 (5 bases). Germline lookup yields CDR1 MNHNS and CDR2 SASEGT. CDR3 length: 15 amino acids. Trimming took 1 base from V and 0 from J, leaving 9 bases between them. The CDR3, as DNA: TGTGCCAGCAGTGAAGTGGGGGGTGCTAACTATGGCTACACCTTC. This encodes CASSEVGGANYGYTF.

The rearrangement joins TRBV15 to TRBJ2-7; 11 bases are a match to TRBD2. The V gene end was trimmed by 0 bases and the J gene end by 2 bases; junction bases not matched to a gene: 6. The CDR3 extends over 17 amino acids. Per germline, CDR1 LNHNV and CDR2 YYDKDF (reference sequence). The CDR3 sequence: CATSRDRLAGNPYEQYF. The DNA of the CDR3 is TGTGCCACCAGCAGAGATCGACTAGCGGGGAACCCCTACGAGCAGTACTTC.

The V and J genes are TRBV19 and TRBJ1-5, with TRBD1 matching over 8 bases. Germline V gives CDR1 LNHDA, CDR2 SQIVND (reference sequence). The CDR3 length is 14 residues. V was clipped by 7 bases and J by 5 bases; unmatched bases: 7. CDR3 in amino acids: CASIGGTGDQPQHF. The CDR3 nucleotides are TGTGCCAGTATAGGGGGGACAGGAGATCAGCCCCAGCATTTT. The variable domain in full, completed from reference TRBV19 and TRBJ1-5, reads DGGITQSPKYLFRKEGQNVTLSCEQNLNHDAMYWYRQDPGQGLRLIYYSQIVNDFQKGDIAEGYSVSREKKESFPLTVTSAQKNPTAFYLCASIGGTGDQPQHFGDGTRLSIL.